What follows are 23 T cell receptor beta chains derived from one specimen sequenced in a study of blood T cells in healthy people across ages. A second about 7 to 11 cycle PCR used barcoded and J-beta primers. TCRdb used MiXCR to reprocess the 5' RACE reads, holding one entry per CDR3 protein. This repertoire shows 750,000 to 1,000,000 distinct CDR3 sequences, roughly 29% found once; its top ten account for about a tenth. This same sample was also part of a study on T cells of mothers and their children.

The specimen sequenced was blood. The receptors here all came from a woman aged 40 to 50 in good health.

The rearrangement uses TRBV5-1 and TRBJ2-5, with D maybe TRBD2 (7 bases). The CDR3 length is 14 residues. V lost 4 bases and J lost 5, with 15 bases in between. Germline loops: CDR1 SGHRS, CDR2 YFSETQ. The chain's CDR3 is CASSVGGRRETQYF. The CDR3 DNA follows: TGCGCCAGCAGCGTCGGGGGGCGCCGGGAGACCCAGTACTTC.

The chain is built from TRBV20-1 and TRBJ1-2; D is perhaps TRBD1 (5 bases). The CDR3 length is 15 residues. V dropped 3 bases and J dropped 4 bases, with 18 bases sitting between them. Per germline, CDR1 DFQATT and CDR2 SNEGSKA (reference sequence). CDR3 amino acids: CSASRRKGEVYGYTF. The CDR3 bases are TGCAGTGCTAGTCGCCGGAAAGGGGAGGTCTATGGCTACACCTTC.

The chain joins TRBV7-2 to TRBJ1-2; D unclear. V lost 5 bases and J 5 bases, leaving 12 bases between the germline ends. The CDR3 totals 13 residues. Germline-derived CDR1 and CDR2 are SGHTA and FQGNSA. CDR3 nucleotide sequence: TGTGCCAGCAGCCTCTCGCCACAGTATGGCTACACCTTC. Translation gives CASSLSPQYGYTF.

The chain recombines TRBV28 with TRBJ1-6; 7 nucleotides align to TRBD1. Germline CDR1 MDHEN, CDR2 SYDVKM. The ends lost 6 bases at V and 0 bases at J; junction bases unmatched: 17. The CDR3 covers 20 residues. This CDR3 is CASSPTLGQAESSYNSPLHF. The CDR3 DNA reads as TGTGCCAGCAGCCCGACCTTAGGACAGGCAGAGAGCTCCTATAATTCACCCCTCCACTTT.

This clonotype came up a few times. The gene calls are TRBV7-9 and TRBJ2-7; D is perhaps TRBD1 (6 bases). CDR1 is SEHNR and CDR2 is FQNEAQ in the germline V gene (reference sequence). Trimming pared 5 bases from V and 6 bases from J, leaving 14 bases between. The CDR3 totals 13 residues. Written as DNA, the CDR3 is TGTGCCAGCAGCCTAGGACAGAACTCCGAGCAGTACTTC. Protein product: CASSLGQNSEQYF.

This clonotype was seen only a few times. This chain connects TRBV6-2 or TRBV6-3 to TRBJ2-5, with D perhaps matching TRBD2 (6 bases). V shed 2 bases and J shed 4 bases, with 11 bases lying between them. The CDR3 extends over 14 amino acids. Germline CDR1 reads MNHEY; CDR2 reads SVGEGT. The CDR3 coding sequence is TGTGCCAGCAGTTACCGTTCCGGGGGAGAGACCCAGTACTTC. Protein sequence: CASSYRSGGETQYF.

The chain couples TRBV19 to TRBJ2-7; TRBD1 aligns across 12 bases. The CDR3 has 15 residues. V lost 5 bases, J lost 6 bases, and 8 bases stayed unmatched. The germline gives CDR1 LNHDA, CDR2 SQIVND (reference sequence). The CDR3 DNA reads TGTGCCAGTAGTCAACCGGGACAGGGGGCTGGCGAGCAGTACTTC. Its translation: CASSQPGQGAGEQYF.

On this clonotype: Possible read error: a much larger clone is one base away. CDR3 sequence: CASSPTGIETRYF. As DNA, the CDR3 is TGTGCCAGCAGCCCGACAGGGATCGAGACCCGGTACTTC. The V and J genes are TRBV3-1 and TRBJ2-7; 7 bases agree with TRBD1. This CDR3 spans 13 amino acids. Germline V gene data show CDR1 as LGHDT and CDR2 as YNNKEL (reference sequence). The V segment lost 4 bases and the J segment 12 bases; nucleotides outside the gene matches: 12.

The rearrangement uses TRBV12-3 or TRBV12-4 and TRBJ1-5; D is perhaps TRBD1 (6 bases). CDR3 length: 15 residues. V was shortened by 4 bases and J by 5 bases, with 15 bases between the two germline ends. CDR3 in amino acids: CASSSQGLLDQPQHF. CDR3 bases: TGTGCCAGCAGTTCACAGGGTTTGTTAGATCAGCCCCAGCATTTT.

The chain links TRBV9 to TRBJ1-1; 8 nucleotides align to TRBD1. Germline loops: CDR1 SGDLS, CDR2 YYNGEE. The CDR3 is 13 amino acids. The ends lost 3 bases at V and 5 bases at J; junction bases unmatched: 3. CDR3 sequence: CASSAGQGTEAFF. CDR3 nucleotides: TGTGCCAGCAGCGCCGGACAGGGAACTGAAGCTTTCTTT.

This clonotype was counted many times. The rearrangement joins TRBV29-1 to TRBJ1-5; 9 nucleotides agree with TRBD1. The CDR3 length is 13 residues. The germline V gene has CDR1 SQVTM and CDR2 ANQGSEA. Germline trimming cut 5 bases from V and 4 bases from J; bases unmatched to any gene: 3. CDR3 region: CSVSDRGNQPQHF. Here the CDR3 DNA reads TGCAGCGTTTCGGACAGGGGTAATCAGCCCCAGCATTTT.

This clonotype was seen repeatedly, ten times or more. V is TRBV29-1 and J is TRBJ2-7; D possibly uses TRBD1 or TRBD2 (5 bases each). The ends were cut back, 7 bases at V and 3 bases at J, with 13 bases in the middle. Germline V lookup: CDR1 SQVTM, CDR2 ANQGSEA. The CDR3 runs to 12 residues. CDR3: CSGRDGFYEQYF. The CDR3 DNA is TGCAGCGGTAGGGACGGATTCTACGAGCAGTACTTC.

V usage is TRBV7-9 and J usage is TRBJ2-7, with TRBD1 matching over 8 bases. This CDR3 is 15 amino acids long. Trimming cost V 6 bases and J 0 bases; bases outside gene matches: 7. Germline lookup yields CDR1 SEHNR and CDR2 FQNEAQ (reference sequence). DNA for the CDR3: TGTGCCAGCAGGGACGGGACAGGCCTCTCCTACGAGCAGTACTTC. Its translation is CASRDGTGLSYEQYF.

The chain is built from TRBV10-3 and TRBJ1-1, with D uncertain. Trimming left V 5 bases short and J 2 bases short, with 6 bases between. Germline V CDR1 and CDR2: ENHRY, SYGVKD. The CDR3 is 12 residues long. The CDR3 coding sequence is TGTGCCATCAGTCGACCTAACACTGAAGCTTTCTTT. It codes for CAISRPNTEAFF.

This clonotype was seen more than once but under ten times. The gene calls are TRBV7-2 and TRBJ1-5; D call uncertain. Trimming left V 0 bases short and J 0 bases short, with 9 bases between. This CDR3 is built from 16 residues. The germline gives CDR1 SGHTA, CDR2 FQGNSA. CDR3: CASSLASLPSNQPQHF. CDR3 nucleotide sequence: TGTGCCAGCAGCTTAGCGTCCCTACCTAGCAATCAGCCCCAGCATTTT.

This clonotype was seen a handful of times. The chain carries TRBV18 and TRBJ2-7, with D possibly matching TRBD2 (6 bases). The CDR3 length is 14 residues. The V end was cut by 5 bases, the J end by 7 bases, with 18 bases between. Germline lookup yields CDR1 KGHSH and CDR2 LQKENI. The CDR3 region has the DNA TGTGCCAGCTCAACGAACGGGGGACGGGGAGAGCAGTACTTC. This translates into CASSTNGGRGEQYF.

Only a few counts were recorded for this clonotype. CDR3 residues: CASRPTAYEQYF. The DNA of the CDR3 is TGTGCCAGCAGGCCGACAGCCTACGAGCAGTACTTC. This chain joins TRBV27 and TRBJ2-7; D may be TRBD1 (5 bases). V lost 6 bases and J 2 bases, leaving 8 bases between the germline ends. The length of the CDR3 is 12 residues. Germline values: CDR1 MNHEY, CDR2 SMNVEV (reference sequence).

This clonotype was counted only a few times. The V and J genes are TRBV20-1 and TRBJ2-4, with 14 bases matching TRBD2. The closer fit of TRBJ2-5 to the DNA end suggests the J call may be wrong. This CDR3 has 18 residues. Germline CDR1 is DFQATT and CDR2 is SNEGSKA (reference sequence). In nucleotides, the CDR3 is TGCAGTGCCCTCCCGCTCGGACTAGCGGGGGGCCAGGGGGAGACCCAGTACTTC. It codes for CSALPLGLAGGQGETQYF.

This clonotype was counted many times. J is TRBJ2-1 and V is TRBV7-8, with TRBD2 matching over 12 bases. The J segment lost 2 bases and the V segment lost 6 bases, leaving 5 bases of the junction unmatched. The CDR3 has 16 amino acids. Germline V CDR1 and CDR2: SGHVS, FQNEAQ. CDR3 coding DNA: TGTGCCAGCAGATCCCCTAGCGGGGGGGCCTACAATGAGCAGTTCTTC. Amino acids: CASRSPSGGAYNEQFF.

With respect to this clonotype: This may arise from a read error, as a much more abundant clone is one base away. This chain connects TRBV27 to TRBJ2-4; 8 bases are a match to TRBD1. The end of the DNA fits TRBJ2-7 better, so the J call may be wrong. This CDR3 spans 15 amino acids. The germline gives CDR1 MNHEY, CDR2 SMNVEV (reference sequence). Written as DNA, the CDR3 is TGTGCCAGCAGTGTGGTAGGACAGGGATTTTACGAGCAGTACTTC. Amino acid sequence: CASSVVGQGFYEQYF.

The chain uses TRBV3-1 and TRBJ1-5; perhaps TRBD1 as D (6 bases). The CDR3 totals 15 residues. Germline-derived CDR1 and CDR2 are LGHDT and YNNKEL (reference sequence). V was shortened by 2 bases and J by 7 bases, with 15 bases between the two germline ends. CDR3 sequence: CASSQKGTKIQPQHF. The CDR3 coding sequence is TGTGCCAGCAGCCAAAAGGGGACAAAAATACAGCCCCAGCATTTT.

On this clonotype itself: At one of its ends the junction is not consistent with the germline gene, which may arise from a read error. The genes are TRBV15 and TRBJ2-1, with D uncertain. The CDR3 has 16 amino acids. Per germline, CDR1 LNHNV and CDR2 YYDKDF (reference sequence). The CDR3 coding sequence is TGTGCCACCAGCAGAGATTCCCTGGTTTCCTGCAATGAGCAGTTCTTC. Translated, it gives CATSRDSLVSCNEQFF.

With regard to this clonotype: This may be a read error, as it is one base from a much larger clone. The gene calls are TRBV6-5 and TRBJ2-1, with 7 bases matching TRBD1. CDR1 MNHEY and CDR2 SVGAGI come from the germline V gene. The V and J ends lost 2 bases and 5 bases, in that order; junction bases with no gene match: 6. The CDR3 has 15 residues. CDR3 residues: CASSYGTEGHNEQFF. For the CDR3, the DNA is TGTGCCAGCAGTTACGGGACAGAGGGCCACAATGAGCAGTTCTTC.